The T cell receptor beta chain under discussion was sequenced for a study of control samples from healthy donors and cancer patients. Profiled with immunoSEQ multiplex PCR; TCRdb holds only in-frame clones, not every one. The repertoire holds some 170,000 clones, with approximately 96% as singletons. This clonotype was sampled from a woman between 25 and 40 years old in good health. The sample taken for sequencing was blood.

CDR3: CASTDSANTGELFF. In DNA, the CDR3 is TGTGCCAGTACGGATTCCGCGAACACCGGGGAGCTGTTTTTT. This sequence joins TRBV19 and TRBJ2-2, with no clear D. This CDR3 spans 14 amino acids. Germline loops: CDR1 LNHDA, CDR2 SQIVND (reference sequence). V gave up 7 bases and J gave up 0 bases, with 9 bases separating them.